This T cell receptor (beta chain) was recorded in a study of PD-1 blockade in classical Hodgkin lymphoma. CDR3 length: 16 residues. Assay: immunoSEQ multiplex PCR; the TCRdb copy retains only in-frame clones and omits some. Of 20,000 to 25,000 clones listed, about 88% are singletons. As for time point: newly diagnosed, previously untreated cHL patient sample. Thawed PBMCs were the source of CD4+ T cells, purified by magnetic negative selection. PBMCs from patients with newly diagnosed, untreated classical Hodgkin lymphoma served as a comparison group for the relapsed/refractory trial patients. The sequenced sample was CD4+ T cells from blood. The chain employs TRBV21-1 and TRBJ1-6; whether TRBD1, the table's D call, matches the DNA was not checked. TRBV21-1 represents a pseudogene. The clonotype comes from a human donor with classical Hodgkin lymphoma. The CDR3 protein is CASSKVKGQNNSPLHF. The CDR3 DNA sequence: TGTGCCAGCAGCAAAGTTAAAGGACAGAATAATTCACCCCTCCACTTT.